The 21 T cell receptor beta chains listed next were all sequenced from one sample in a study of cytomegalovirus exposure and HLA in healthy donors. PCR was performed using 60 Vbeta and 13 Jbeta primers. Produced via immunoSEQ multiplex PCR; TCRdb's table is partial and in-frame only. The sample has some 170,000 clones, roughly four fifths seen once. The sequenced material came from PBMCs. The source is a woman between 45 and 60 years old in good health and CMV-seronegative.

This clone was seen a few times. V gene TRBV27 combines with J gene TRBJ1-6, with D possibly matching TRBD1 (6 bases). CDR3 size: 14 residues. Per the germline V gene, CDR1 is MNHEY and CDR2 is SMNVEV (reference sequence). Trimming removed 4 bases at V and 5 bases at J, with 9 bases between. In DNA, the CDR3 is TGTGCCAGCAGTTCGCAGGGGCATAATTCACCCCTCCACTTT. It specifies CASSSQGHNSPLHF.

The V gene is TRBV2, the J gene TRBJ1-1, with unresolved D. Germline assignment: CDR1 SNHLY and CDR2 FYNNEI. V was trimmed by 8 bases and J by 2 bases, leaving 9 bases between them. CDR3 length: 12 residues. This CDR3 reads CASHRGNTEAFF. The CDR3, as DNA: TGTGCCAGCCATCGGGGAAACACTGAAGCTTTCTTT.

The J gene is TRBJ2-1, the V gene TRBV6-4, with 12 bases aligning to TRBD1. Trimming took 6 bases from V and 7 from J; bases not matched to a gene: 13. The germline CDR1 and CDR2 sequences are MRHNA and SNTAGT. The CDR3 covers 17 residues. CDR3 amino acids: CASSASGTGGFRNEQFF. The CDR3 region has the DNA TGTGCCAGCAGCGCGAGTGGGACAGGGGGCTTTCGGAATGAGCAGTTCTTC.

V is TRBV2 and J is TRBJ2-6, with D uncertain. CDR3 length equals 16 residues. From germline, CDR1 is SNHLY and CDR2 FYNNEI. V was clipped by 5 bases and J by 0 bases, with 11 bases between them. In DNA form, the CDR3 reads TGTGCCAGCAGTCTAAACTCCGTCTCTGGGGCCAACGTCCTGACTTTC. This gives the protein CASSLNSVSGANVLTF. Drawing the rest from reference TRBV2 and TRBJ2-6, the complete variable domain is EPEVTQTPSHQVTQMGQEVILRCVPISNHLYFYWYRQILGQKVEFLVSFYNNEISEKSEIFDDQFSVERPDGSNFTLKIRSTKLEDSAMYFCASSLNSVSGANVLTFGAGSRLTVL.

This chain links TRBV2 with TRBJ2-1, with D perhaps matching TRBD2 (6 bases). The CDR3 totals 15 residues. Germline V gene data show CDR1 as SNHLY and CDR2 as FYNNEI. V lost 2 bases and J lost 8, with 16 bases in between. CDR3 DNA sequence: TGTGCCAGCAGTGAATTAGGCGGGGTATGGGATGAGCAGTTCTTC. This gives the protein CASSELGGVWDEQFF.

This sequence joins TRBV28 and TRBJ1-2; TRBD1 is a possible D gene (6 bases). The CDR3 runs 13 residues. Germline V CDR1 and CDR2: MDHEN, SYDVKM. V shed 7 bases and J shed 4 bases, with 13 bases lying between them. The CDR3 is CASISQGIYGYTF. As DNA, the CDR3 is TGTGCCAGCATCTCACAGGGTATCTATGGCTACACCTTC.

This chain connects TRBV5-8 to TRBJ1-4; tentatively, D is TRBD1 (5 bases). The germline V gene has CDR1 SGHTS and CDR2 YDEGEE. This CDR3 is 15 amino acids long. V lost 3 bases and J lost 3, with 12 bases in between. CDR3 sequence (DNA): TGTGCCAGCAGCTCAGGCAGGGCCTCTAATGAAAAACTGTTTTTT. It is translated as CASSSGRASNEKLFF.

The chain uses TRBV20-1 and TRBJ2-5; 14 bases agree with TRBD2. The CDR3 is 11 residues long. From germline, CDR1 is DFQATT and CDR2 SNEGSKA (reference sequence). The V segment lost 6 bases and the J segment 10 bases; nucleotides outside the gene matches: 1. For the CDR3, the DNA is TGCAGTGCCGGACTAGCGGGAGGCCAGTACTTC. Its translation is CSAGLAGGQYF.

This chain links TRBV2 with TRBJ2-3, with 8 nucleotides matching TRBD2. The CDR3 loop spans 16 amino acids. Trimming cost V 6 bases and J 3 bases; bases outside gene matches: 11. The germline V gene has CDR1 SNHLY and CDR2 FYNNEI. The DNA of the CDR3 is TGTGCCAGCAGGGAACCCCCGCGGGGGGCAACAGATACGCAGTATTTT. Amino acids: CASREPPRGATDTQYF.

Here the CDR3 reads CASRSGSLRETQYF. Written as DNA, the CDR3 is TGTGCCAGTAGGAGCGGGAGTTTGAGAGAGACCCAGTACTTC. V usage is TRBV19 and J usage is TRBJ2-5, with 8 bases aligning to TRBD2. Germline assignment: CDR1 LNHDA and CDR2 SQIVND (reference sequence). With 6 bases clipped from V and 4 bases from J, the junction kept 7 bases outside the gene matches. The CDR3 runs 14 residues. Variable domain in full (rest from reference TRBV19 and TRBJ2-5): DGGITQSPKYLFRKEGQNVTLSCEQNLNHDAMYWYRQDPGQGLRLIYYSQIVNDFQKGDIAEGYSVSREKKESFPLTVTSAQKNPTAFYLCASRSGSLRETQYFGPGTRLLVL.

This rearrangement joins TRBV6-6 to TRBJ1-4, with a possible D match to TRBD1 (6 bases). Trimming shortened V by 4 bases and J by 4 bases, and 13 bases separated the two germline ends. This CDR3 contains 15 residues. Germline-derived CDR1 and CDR2 are MNHNY and SVGAGI (reference sequence). The CDR3 is CASSSTGTFNEKLFF. The CDR3 DNA sequence: TGTGCCAGCAGTTCCACAGGGACCTTTAATGAAAAACTGTTTTTT.

The chain is built from TRBV9 and TRBJ2-3, with 8 nucleotides matching TRBD2. Unmatched junction bases numbered 6, after V lost 4 bases and J lost 2 bases. The CDR3 totals 15 residues. The germline V gene has CDR1 SGDLS and CDR2 YYNGEE. The DNA of the CDR3 is TGTGCCAGCAGCTCCCGGGGGGGGGACACAGATACGCAGTATTTT. This gives the protein CASSSRGGDTDTQYF.

The chain's CDR3 is CASSVADSGTDTQYF. Here the CDR3 DNA reads TGTGCCAGCAGCGTAGCAGATAGCGGCACAGATACGCAGTATTTT. This sequence joins TRBV9 and TRBJ2-3; perhaps TRBD2 as D (5 bases). Looked up from germline, CDR1 is SGDLS and CDR2 is YYNGEE. The CDR3 is 15 amino acids. V was clipped by 0 bases and J by 1 base, with 9 bases between them.

CDR3 region: CATRSPAAAFF. The CDR3 DNA is TGTGCCACCCGGTCTCCCGCGGCGGCTTTCTTT. The chain joins TRBV27 to TRBJ1-1; D remains ambiguous. The V gene's germline CDR1 is MNHEY and CDR2 SMNVEV (reference sequence). V shed 10 bases and J shed 11 bases, with 17 bases lying between them. CDR3 size: 11 residues.

The chain uses TRBV18 and TRBJ2-7; 8 nucleotides match TRBD1. Germline V gene sequence: CDR1 KGHSH, CDR2 LQKENI. The CDR3 is made up of 13 amino acids. J lost 5 bases, V lost 6 bases, and 6 bases had no gene match. As DNA, the CDR3 is TGTGCCAGCTCGCCAGGGGGCAGGAACGAGCAGTACTTC. Its protein product is CASSPGGRNEQYF.

This chain joins TRBV7-2 and TRBJ1-2, with TRBD1 matching over 11 bases. Germline V gene data show CDR1 as SGHTA and CDR2 as FQGNSA. Unmatched junction bases numbered 7, after V lost 5 bases and J lost 8 bases. The CDR3 contains 14 residues. DNA for the CDR3: TGTGCCAGCAGCAATGGACAGGGGGCGGGGGGCTACACCTTC. This translates into CASSNGQGAGGYTF. Combining the CDR3 with reference TRBV7-2 and TRBJ1-2 gives the whole variable domain GAGVSQSPSNKVTEKGKDVELRCDPISGHTALYWYRQSLGQGLEFLIYFQGNSAPDKSGLPSDRFSAERTGGSVSTLTIQRTQQEDSAVYLCASSNGQGAGGYTFGSGTRLTVV.

The gene calls are TRBV27 and TRBJ2-1; 7 nucleotides match TRBD2. Trimming cost V 8 bases and J 9 bases; bases outside gene matches: 7. The CDR3 extends over 12 amino acids. CDR1 is MNHEY and CDR2 is SMNVEV in the germline V gene (reference sequence). The CDR3 nucleotides are TGTGCCAGCGGGAGGGCGTATGGTGAGCAGTTCTTC. Its translation is CASGRAYGEQFF.

V is TRBV18 and J is TRBJ2-3; no reliable D call. This CDR3 spans 12 amino acids. V was trimmed by 3 bases and J by 6 bases, leaving 7 bases between them. Germline V gene data show CDR1 as KGHSH and CDR2 as LQKENI. The CDR3 spells CASSPTYDTQYF. The CDR3 DNA reads as TGTGCCAGCTCACCTACCTATGATACGCAGTATTTT.

This clone was found once. The gene calls are TRBV18 and TRBJ2-7, with D hard to call. Germline CDR1 reads KGHSH; CDR2 reads LQKENI. This CDR3 region has 13 residues. Trimming stripped 6 bases from V and 3 bases from J, with 12 bases between. CDR3 in amino acids: CASSLAADYEQYF. The DNA for the CDR3 is TGTGCCAGCTCCCTGGCCGCGGACTACGAGCAGTACTTC.

Written as DNA, the CDR3 is TGCGCCAGCAGCCAAGATGTAGGGATAACAGGGGAAGCAAACACCATATATTTT. Its translation is CASSQDVGITGEANTIYF. The chain carries TRBV4-3 and TRBJ1-3; 7 bases are shared with TRBD1. CDR3 length equals 18 residues. Losses at the gene ends were 0 bases for V and 6 bases for J; bases not matched to a gene: 14. Germline V CDR1 and CDR2: LGHNA, YSLEER.

This clone was seen only a few times. V and J are TRBV9 and TRBJ1-1; D gene unclear. The length of the CDR3 is 15 residues. V lost 4 bases to trimming and J lost 3 bases, with 16 bases between them. Per the germline V gene, CDR1 is SGDLS and CDR2 is YYNGEE. The CDR3 protein is CASSSPDGRDTEAFF. The CDR3 DNA follows: TGTGCCAGCAGCTCCCCGGACGGGAGAGACACTGAAGCTTTCTTT.